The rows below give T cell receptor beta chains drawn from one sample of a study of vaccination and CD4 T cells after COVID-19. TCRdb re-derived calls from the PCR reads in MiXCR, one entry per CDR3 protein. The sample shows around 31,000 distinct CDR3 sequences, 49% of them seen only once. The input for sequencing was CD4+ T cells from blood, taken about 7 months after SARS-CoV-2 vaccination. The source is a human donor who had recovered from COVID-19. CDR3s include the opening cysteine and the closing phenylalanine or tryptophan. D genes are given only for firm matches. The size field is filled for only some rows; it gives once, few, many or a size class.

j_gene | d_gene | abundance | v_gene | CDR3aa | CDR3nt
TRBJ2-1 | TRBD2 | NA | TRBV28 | CASRSPAWREVSNNEQFF | TGTGCCAGCAGATCGCCTGCGTGGCGGGAGGTCTCCAACAATGAGCAGTTCTTC
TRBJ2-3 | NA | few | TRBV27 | CASRWGGITDTQYF | TGTGCCAGCAGATGGGGCGGGATCACAGATACGCAGTATTTT
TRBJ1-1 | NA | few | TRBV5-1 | CASRRGMNTEAFF | TGCGCCAGCAGACGGGGAATGAACACTGAAGCTTTCTTT
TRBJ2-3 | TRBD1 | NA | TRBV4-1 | CASSQRGQGTDTQYF | TGCGCCAGCAGCCAACGGGGACAGGGCACAGATACGCAGTATTTT
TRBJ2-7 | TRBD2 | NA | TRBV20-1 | CSARAGGQREGRSEQYF | TGCAGTGCTAGAGCGGGGGGCCAGCGGGAGGGCCGGAGTGAGCAGTACTTC
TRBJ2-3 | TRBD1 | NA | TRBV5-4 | CASSLATGLADTQYF | TGTGCCAGCAGCCTGGCGACAGGGTTGGCAGATACGCAGTATTTT
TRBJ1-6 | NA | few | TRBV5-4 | CASSLDRMIASPLHF | TGTGCCAGCAGCTTGGACAGGATGATTGCTTCACCCCTCCACTTT
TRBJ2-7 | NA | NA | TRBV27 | CASTPLGRTSYEQYF | TGTGCCAGCACCCCATTGGGAAGGACATCGTACGAGCAGTACTTC
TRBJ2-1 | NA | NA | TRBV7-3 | CASSLEVSSYNEQFF | TGTGCCAGCAGCTTAGAGGTGAGCTCCTACAATGAGCAGTTCTTC
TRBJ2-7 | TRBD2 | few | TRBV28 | CASSSFLAGGPYEQYF | TGTGCCAGCAGTTCCTTTCTAGCGGGAGGCCCCTACGAGCAGTACTTC
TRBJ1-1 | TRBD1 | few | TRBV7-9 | CASSSQQGGTEAFF | TGTGCCAGCAGCTCACAACAGGGGGGCACTGAAGCTTTCTTT
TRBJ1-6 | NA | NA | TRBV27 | CASSLRDSRGGSPLHF | TGTGCCAGCAGTTTACGCGACTCCCGAGGTGGTTCACCCCTCCACTTT
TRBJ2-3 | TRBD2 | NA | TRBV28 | CASSSAHSGTTDTQYF | TGTGCCAGCAGCTCGGCCCATAGCGGGACGACAGATACGCAGTATTTT
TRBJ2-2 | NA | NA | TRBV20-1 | CSARAVPDTGELFF | TGCAGTGCTAGGGCGGTTCCCGACACCGGGGAGCTGTTTTTT
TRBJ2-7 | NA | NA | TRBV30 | CAWSQGGFSEQYF | TGTGCCTGGAGTCAGGGAGGATTCTCCGAGCAGTACTTC
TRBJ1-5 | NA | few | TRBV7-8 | CASSPRGVIDQPQHF | TGTGCCAGCAGCCCACGGGGGGTAATTGATCAGCCCCAGCATTTT
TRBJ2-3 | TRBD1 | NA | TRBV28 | CASSSSGQGTGDTQYF | TGTGCCAGCAGTTCAAGTGGACAGGGGACTGGGGATACGCAGTATTTT
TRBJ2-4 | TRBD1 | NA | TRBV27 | CASSLYLGDRVGSKNIQYF | TGTGCCAGCAGTTTATATCTAGGGGACAGGGTCGGGTCCAAAAACATTCAGTACTTC
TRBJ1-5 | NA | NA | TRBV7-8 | CASSLSGGNQPQHF | TGTGCCAGCAGCTTGTCCGGGGGCAATCAGCCCCAGCATTTT
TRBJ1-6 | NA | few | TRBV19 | CASSEGVRSPLHF | TGTGCCAGTAGCGAGGGAGTGCGGTCACCCCTCCACTTT
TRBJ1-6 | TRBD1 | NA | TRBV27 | CASRAQGPGGLPLHF | TGTGCCAGCAGGGCACAGGGGCCCGGGGGATTACCCCTCCACTTT
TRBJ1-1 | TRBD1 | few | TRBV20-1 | CSARRDRGTTEAFF | TGCAGTGCAAGACGGGACAGGGGAACCACTGAAGCTTTCTTT
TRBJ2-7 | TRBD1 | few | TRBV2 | CASFGQGGGEQYF | TGTGCCAGTTTTGGACAGGGCGGTGGGGAGCAGTACTTC
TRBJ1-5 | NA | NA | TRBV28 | CASSDRVRGTNQPQHF | TGTGCCAGCAGTGACCGTGTTCGGGGCACAAATCAGCCCCAGCATTTT
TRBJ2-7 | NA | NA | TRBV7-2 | CASSLSSVLTYEQYF | TGTGCCAGCAGCTTATCCTCTGTACTCACCTACGAGCAGTACTTC
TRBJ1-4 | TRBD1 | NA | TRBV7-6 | CASSSGQGGEKLFF | TGTGCCAGCAGCTCGGGACAGGGAGGTGAAAAACTGTTTTTT
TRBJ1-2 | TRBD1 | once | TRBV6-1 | CASSEFMGTGGTPYGYTF | TGTGCCAGCAGTGAATTTATGGGGACAGGGGGCACACCCTATGGCTACACCTTC
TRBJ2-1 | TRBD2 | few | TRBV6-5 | CASSSGTSGYNEQFF | TGTGCCAGCAGTTCCGGGACTAGCGGGTACAATGAGCAGTTCTTC
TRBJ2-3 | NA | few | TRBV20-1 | CSARAPGTDTQYF | TGCAGTGCTAGAGCCCCCGGCACAGATACGCAGTATTTT
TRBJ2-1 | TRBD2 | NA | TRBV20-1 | CSASLGAGAYNEQFF | TGCAGTGCTAGTTTAGGAGCGGGGGCATACAATGAGCAGTTCTTC
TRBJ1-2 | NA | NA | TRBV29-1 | CSVEAGHDGYTF | TGCAGCGTTGAGGCAGGCCATGATGGCTACACCTTC
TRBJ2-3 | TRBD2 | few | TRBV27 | CASRQIRLAEHTDTQYF | TGTGCCAGCAGACAAATCCGACTAGCGGAACACACAGATACGCAGTATTTT
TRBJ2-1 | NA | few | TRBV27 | CASRRGAGLIYEQFF | TGTGCCAGCAGACGGGGAGCCGGTTTGATATATGAGCAGTTCTTC
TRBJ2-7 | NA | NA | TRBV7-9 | CASSLKDGTYEQYF | TGTGCCAGCAGCTTAAAAGACGGGACCTACGAGCAGTACTTC
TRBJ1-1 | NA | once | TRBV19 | CASSMRETNTEAFF | TGTGCCAGTAGTATGAGGGAAACGAACACTGAAGCTTTCTTT
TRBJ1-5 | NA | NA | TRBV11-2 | CASSLGGGGPSQPQHF | TGTGCCAGCAGCTTAGGGGGAGGGGGACCAAGTCAGCCCCAGCATTTT
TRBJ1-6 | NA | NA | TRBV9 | CASSLTPAPGDSPLHF | TGTGCCAGCAGCTTGACCCCGGCCCCCGGCGATTCACCCCTCCACTTT
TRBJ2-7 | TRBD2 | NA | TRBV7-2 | CASSFSGTSGNYEQYF | TGTGCCAGCAGCTTCTCCGGGACTAGCGGAAACTACGAGCAGTACTTC
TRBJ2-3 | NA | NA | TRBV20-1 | CSARGQTPTHSSTDTQYF | TGCAGTGCTAGAGGCCAAACCCCGACCCACTCTAGCACAGATACGCAGTATTTT
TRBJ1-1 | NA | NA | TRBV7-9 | CASSLAEPGTEAFF | TGTGCCAGCAGCCTGGCAGAGCCTGGGACTGAAGCTTTCTTT
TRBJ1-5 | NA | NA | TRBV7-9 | CASSLELSNQPQHF | TGTGCCAGCAGCTTAGAACTAAGCAATCAGCCCCAGCATTTT
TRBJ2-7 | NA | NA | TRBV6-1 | CASSEQRTSTYEQYF | TGTGCCAGCAGTGAACAGCGGACATCTACCTACGAGCAGTACTTC
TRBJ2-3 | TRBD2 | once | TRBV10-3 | CAISEKAGGPTDTQYF | TGTGCCATCAGTGAGAAAGCGGGAGGGCCAACAGATACGCAGTATTTT
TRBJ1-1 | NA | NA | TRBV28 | CASSSPENTEAFF | TGTGCCAGCAGTTCCCCGGAGAACACTGAAGCTTTCTTT
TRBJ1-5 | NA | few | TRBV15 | CATSSRTTRRNQPQHF | TGTGCCACCAGCAGCCGGACCACTAGGAGGAATCAGCCCCAGCATTTT
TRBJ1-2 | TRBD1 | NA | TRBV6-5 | CASSSPYSGTGSYGYTF | TGTGCCAGCAGTTCACCTTATTCCGGGACAGGGAGCTATGGCTACACCTTC
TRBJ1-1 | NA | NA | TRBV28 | CASSLPKRGTNTEAFF | TGTGCCAGCAGTCTTCCCAAGCGGGGAACGAACACTGAAGCTTTCTTT
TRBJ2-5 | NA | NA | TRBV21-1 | CASSKPGLAGETQYF | TGTGCCAGCAGCAAACCGGGACTAGCGGGAGAGACCCAGTACTTC
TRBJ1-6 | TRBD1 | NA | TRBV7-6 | CASSSTGVESPLHF | TGTGCCAGCAGCTCGACAGGGGTTGAATCACCCCTCCACTTT